This T cell receptor beta chain derives from a study of blood T cell repertoires in COVID-19 (dated by TCRdb to about 2020). A note on the overall study: The collaborator samples originated in the United States, Italy and Spain and spanned the acute and convalescent phases of COVID-19. The material from the prospective study consisted of cDNA or gDNA derived from T cells, B-cell-depleted T cells, or PBMCs. Deeply sampled blood TCRbeta repertoires from subjects exposed to, actively infected with, or recovered from COVID-19 were included in the dataset. The repertoires were released in a freely available public database meant as a resource for research on the immune response to SARS-CoV-2. The samples were drawn from two sources: the first 160 participants of the ongoing ImmuneRACE study, and 1,200 or so subjects contributed by 6 global collaborators. Sample metadata almost always included a de-identified subject ID, COVID-19 status, age in years and sex. HLA class I and class II types, where available, came from metadata supplied by the sample provider rather than from assay-based typing.

The immunoSEQ Assay, a bias-controlled multiplex PCR, was used to amplify TCRbeta CDR3 regions from genomic DNA. The paper's data handling went like this. Nucleated cell counts per sample were estimated from amplification of reference gene primers within the assay. Sequence reads were collapsed and filtered to measure the absolute abundance of every unique TCRbeta CDR3 rearrangement. For each sample, productive Simpson clonality was calculated by taking the square root of Simpson's diversity index across productive rearrangements. In TCRdb, the immuneACCESS table is reduced to in-frame sequences with V and J assigned. These tables do not hold every clone; where another copy was compared, an unresolved V gene accounts for under half, and the others remain unexplained. That table supplies the V and J calls and clone size; D and trimming were determined from the DNA. The sample yields over 55,000 clones; over 65% were counted once. The top ten constitute 35% to 45% of the sample.

The V and J ends are trimmed by 3 bases and 0 bases, leaving 9 bases between them. Via the germline V gene, CDR1 is SGHAT and CDR2 FQNNGV. Reading from cysteine to phenylalanine, the CDR3 counts 14 amino acids. Only the CDR3 DNA is retained, 42 bases long and in frame from the first base. Remarks on this clone: Its antigen is currently not known. Base qualities are not at hand, and no much larger clone is one base apart.

What the work shows at the level of the full study, not this receptor alone: Clinical and demographic metadata were provided uncurated, with the amount varying by source and participant.

Each collaborating institution followed its own protocols to collect whole blood in K2EDTA tubes. For TCRbeta analysis, collaborators shipped samples as frozen whole blood, isolated PBMCs, or DNA extracted from either of those sample types. This TCR came from a woman in her 70s with acute or convalescent COVID-19. The V and J genes are TRBV11-2 and TRBJ2-7, with a weak D call of TRBD1 (5 bases match). The specimen was peripheral blood. In nucleotide form, the sequence is TGTGCCAGCAGCTTGGGGCATACCTCCTACGAGCAGTACTTC. Its protein product is CASSLGHTSYEQYF.